This paragraph covers one T cell receptor beta chain sequence. Antigen unknown. The sample is drawn from a study of PD-L1 blockade in urothelial cancer. At the level of the study: Patients' atezolizumab regimen, 1,200 mg intravenously every 3 weeks, began in about 2014. Specimens of blood held a median count of 141,255 T cells. Enrolled patients had been treated previously with 0 to 3 chemotherapy regimens.

General study results and limits: At 3 weeks on treatment, tumor-associated clones expanded more with durable benefit.

The CDR3 loop spans 15 amino acids. With 5 bases clipped from V and 4 bases from J, the junction kept 5 bases outside the gene matches. Germline lookup yields CDR1 MDHEN and CDR2 SYDVKM. Data came from immunoSEQ multiplex PCR; TCRdb stores just in-frame clones and leaves some out. Seen here are around 100,000 clones, approximately 85% observed once, and the top ten hold 2% to 3%. Material: PBMCs, obtained around atezolizumab (anti-PD-L1) treatment. V usage is TRBV28 and J usage is TRBJ2-3; 11 bases are shared with TRBD2. The clonotype was recovered from a man in his fifties or sixties with urothelial cancer. The CDR3 coding sequence is TGTGCCAGCAGTGGTAGCGGGAGGGGGCCAGATACGCAGTATTTT. It translates to CASSGSGRGPDTQYF.